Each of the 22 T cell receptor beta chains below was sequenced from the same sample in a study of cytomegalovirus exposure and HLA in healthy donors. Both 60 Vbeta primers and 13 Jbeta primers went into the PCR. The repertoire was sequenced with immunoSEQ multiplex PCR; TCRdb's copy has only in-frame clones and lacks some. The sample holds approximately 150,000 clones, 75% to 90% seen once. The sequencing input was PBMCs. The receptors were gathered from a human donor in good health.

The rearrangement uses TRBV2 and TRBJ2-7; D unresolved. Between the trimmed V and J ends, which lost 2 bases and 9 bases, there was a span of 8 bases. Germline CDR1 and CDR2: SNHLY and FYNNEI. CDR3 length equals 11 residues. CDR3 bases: TGTGCCAGCAGTGAATCAGGAAGGCAGTACTTC. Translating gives CASSESGRQYF.

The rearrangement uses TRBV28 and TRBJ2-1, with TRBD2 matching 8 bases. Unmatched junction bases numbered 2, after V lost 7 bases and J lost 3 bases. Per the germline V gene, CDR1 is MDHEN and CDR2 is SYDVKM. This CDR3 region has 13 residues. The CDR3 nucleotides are TGTGCCAGCATACTAGCGGACTACAATGAGCAGTTCTTC. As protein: CASILADYNEQFF.

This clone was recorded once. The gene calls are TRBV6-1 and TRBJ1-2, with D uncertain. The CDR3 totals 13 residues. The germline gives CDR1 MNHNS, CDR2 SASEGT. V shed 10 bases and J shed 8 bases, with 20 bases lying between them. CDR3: CAIGVGSQGGYTF. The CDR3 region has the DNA TGTGCCATCGGGGTGGGCAGCCAAGGCGGCTACACCTTC.

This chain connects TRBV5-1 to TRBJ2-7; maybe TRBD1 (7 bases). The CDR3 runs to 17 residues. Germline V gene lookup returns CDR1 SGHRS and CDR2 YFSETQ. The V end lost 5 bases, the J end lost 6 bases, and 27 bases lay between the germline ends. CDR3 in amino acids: CASSTSFSGGTSGEQYF. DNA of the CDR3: TGCGCCAGCAGTACGTCATTTTCAGGGGGGACTTCGGGCGAGCAGTACTTC.

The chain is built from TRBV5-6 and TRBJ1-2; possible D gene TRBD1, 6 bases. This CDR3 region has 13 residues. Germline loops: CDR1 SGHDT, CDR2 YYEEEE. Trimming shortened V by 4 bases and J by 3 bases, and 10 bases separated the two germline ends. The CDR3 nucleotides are TGTGCCAGCAGCCCACAGGGATACTATGGCTACACCTTC. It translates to CASSPQGYYGYTF.

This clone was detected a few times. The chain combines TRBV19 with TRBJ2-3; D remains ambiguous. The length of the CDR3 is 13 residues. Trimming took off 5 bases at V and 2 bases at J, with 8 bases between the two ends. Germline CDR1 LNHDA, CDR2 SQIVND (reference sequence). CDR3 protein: CASSLTITDTQYF. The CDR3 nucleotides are TGTGCCAGTAGTCTAACGATCACAGATACGCAGTATTTT.

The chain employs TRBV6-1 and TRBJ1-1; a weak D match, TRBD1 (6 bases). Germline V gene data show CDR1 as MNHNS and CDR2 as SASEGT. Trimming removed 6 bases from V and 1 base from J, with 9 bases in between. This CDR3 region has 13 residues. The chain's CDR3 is CASSRDTNTEAFF. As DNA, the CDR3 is TGTGCCAGCAGCCGGGACACGAACACTGAAGCTTTCTTT.

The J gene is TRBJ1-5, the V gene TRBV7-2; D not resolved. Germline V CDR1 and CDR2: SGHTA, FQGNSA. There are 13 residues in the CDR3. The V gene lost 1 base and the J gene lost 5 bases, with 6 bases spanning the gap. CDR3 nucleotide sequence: TGTGCCAGCAGCTTAGGATCAGATCAGCCCCAGCATTTT. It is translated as CASSLGSDQPQHF.

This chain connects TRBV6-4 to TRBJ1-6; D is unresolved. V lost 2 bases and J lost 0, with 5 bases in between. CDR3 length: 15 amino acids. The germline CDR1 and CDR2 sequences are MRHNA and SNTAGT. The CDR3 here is CASSDTGSYNSPLHF. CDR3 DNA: TGTGCCAGCAGTGACACCGGCTCCTATAATTCACCCCTCCACTTT.

The CDR3 spells CASSYRDRAHGYTF. The CDR3 nucleotides are TGTGCCAGCAGTTACCGGGACAGGGCTCATGGCTACACCTTC. V usage is TRBV6-5 and J usage is TRBJ1-2; 9 bases line up with TRBD1. V shed 2 bases and J 6 bases; nucleotides not matched to a gene: 4. From germline, CDR1 is MNHEY and CDR2 SVGAGI. The CDR3 extends over 14 amino acids.

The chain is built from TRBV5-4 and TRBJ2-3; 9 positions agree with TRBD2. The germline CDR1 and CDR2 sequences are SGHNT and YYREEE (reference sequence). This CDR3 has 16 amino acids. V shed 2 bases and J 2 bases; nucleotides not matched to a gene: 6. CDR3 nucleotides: TGTGCCAGCAGCTTTGGAAGCGGGGGGTACACAGATACGCAGTATTTT. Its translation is CASSFGSGGYTDTQYF.

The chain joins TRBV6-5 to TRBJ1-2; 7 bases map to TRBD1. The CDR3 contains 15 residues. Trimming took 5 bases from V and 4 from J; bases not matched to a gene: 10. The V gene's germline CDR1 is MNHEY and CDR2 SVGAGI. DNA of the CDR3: TGTGCCAGCAGTCCCGTGACTGGACAGGCCTATGGCTACACCTTC. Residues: CASSPVTGQAYGYTF.

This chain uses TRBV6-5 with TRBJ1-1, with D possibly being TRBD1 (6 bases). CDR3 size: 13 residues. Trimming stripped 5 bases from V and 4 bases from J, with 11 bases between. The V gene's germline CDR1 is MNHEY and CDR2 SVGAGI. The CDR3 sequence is CASSALGGTEAFF. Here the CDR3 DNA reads TGTGCCAGCAGTGCATTAGGGGGCACTGAAGCTTTCTTT.

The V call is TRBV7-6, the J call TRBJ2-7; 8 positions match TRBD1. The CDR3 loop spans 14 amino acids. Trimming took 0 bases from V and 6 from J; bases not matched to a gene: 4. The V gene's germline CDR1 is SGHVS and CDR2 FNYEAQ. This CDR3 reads CASSLAAQGVEQYF. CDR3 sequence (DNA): TGTGCCAGCAGCTTAGCCGCACAGGGGGTCGAGCAGTACTTC. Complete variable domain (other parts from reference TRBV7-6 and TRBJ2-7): GAGVSQSPRYKVTKRGQDVALRCDPISGHVSLYWYRQALGQGPEFLTYFNYEAQQDKSGLPNDRFSAERPEGSISTLTIQRTEQRDSAMYRCASSLAAQGVEQYFGPGTRLTVT.

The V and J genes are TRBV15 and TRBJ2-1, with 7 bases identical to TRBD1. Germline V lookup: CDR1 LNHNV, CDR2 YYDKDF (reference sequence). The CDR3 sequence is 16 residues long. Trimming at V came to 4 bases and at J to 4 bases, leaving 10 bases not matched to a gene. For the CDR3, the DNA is TGTGCCACCAGCATGCCACGGACAGGAGCTTACAATGAGCAGTTCTTC. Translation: CATSMPRTGAYNEQFF.

The CDR3 protein is CASSYHDRGHSPLHF. CDR3 coding DNA: TGTGCCAGCAGTTACCACGACAGGGGGCATTCACCCCTCCACTTT. The chain joins TRBV6-5 to TRBJ1-6, with 10 bases aligning to TRBD1. After removal of 2 bases from V and 8 bases from J, the junction contained 3 bases not matched to a gene. The V gene's germline CDR1 is MNHEY and CDR2 SVGAGI. The CDR3 has 15 amino acids.

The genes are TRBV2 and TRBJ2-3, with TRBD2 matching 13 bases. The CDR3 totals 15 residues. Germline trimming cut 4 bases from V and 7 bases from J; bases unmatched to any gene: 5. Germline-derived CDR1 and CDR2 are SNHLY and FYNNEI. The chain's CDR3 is CASSGTSGGVYTQYF. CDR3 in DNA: TGTGCCAGCAGTGGGACTAGCGGGGGAGTGTATACGCAGTATTTT.

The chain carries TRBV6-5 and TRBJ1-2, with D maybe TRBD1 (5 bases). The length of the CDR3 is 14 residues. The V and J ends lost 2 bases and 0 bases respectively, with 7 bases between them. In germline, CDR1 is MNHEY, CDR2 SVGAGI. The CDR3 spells CASSYDSTNYGYTF. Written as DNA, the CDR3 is TGTGCCAGCAGTTACGACAGTACTAACTATGGCTACACCTTC.

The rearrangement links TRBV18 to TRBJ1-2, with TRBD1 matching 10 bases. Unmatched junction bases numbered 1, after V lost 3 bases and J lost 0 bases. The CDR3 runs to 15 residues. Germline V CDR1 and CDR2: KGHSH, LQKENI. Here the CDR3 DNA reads TGTGCCAGCTCACCGGGACAGGGGACTAACTATGGCTACACCTTC. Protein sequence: CASSPGQGTNYGYTF.

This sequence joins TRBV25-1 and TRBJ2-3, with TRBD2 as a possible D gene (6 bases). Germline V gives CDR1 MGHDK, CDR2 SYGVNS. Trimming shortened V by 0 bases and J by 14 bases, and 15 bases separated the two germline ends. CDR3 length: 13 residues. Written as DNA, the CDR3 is TGTGCCAGCAGTGAATATCGCGGGGTCTCCAGGTATTTT. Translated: CASSEYRGVSRYF.

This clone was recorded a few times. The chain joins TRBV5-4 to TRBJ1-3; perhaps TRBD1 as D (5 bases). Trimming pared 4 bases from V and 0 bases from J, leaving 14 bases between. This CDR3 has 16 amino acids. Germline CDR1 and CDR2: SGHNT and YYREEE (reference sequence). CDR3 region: CASSIDRPLSGNTIYF. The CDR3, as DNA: TGTGCCAGCAGCATTGACAGACCGCTCTCTGGAAACACCATATATTTT.

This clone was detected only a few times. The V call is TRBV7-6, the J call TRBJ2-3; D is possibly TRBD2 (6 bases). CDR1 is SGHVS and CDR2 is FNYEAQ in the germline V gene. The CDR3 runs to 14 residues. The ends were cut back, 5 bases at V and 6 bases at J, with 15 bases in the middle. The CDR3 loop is CASSPVDGGDTQYF. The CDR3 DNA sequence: TGTGCCAGCAGCCCCGTAGATGGGGGGGATACGCAGTATTTT.